The present T cell receptor (beta chain) was sequenced within a study of identical twins. Study-level points and caveats: Insertion counts were lower in abundant cord blood beta clonotypes, a trend that memory repertoires did not show.

Unmatched junction bases numbered 7, after V lost 4 bases and J lost 5 bases. The CDR3 spans 14 residues. From germline, CDR1 is SGHNT and CDR2 YYREEE (reference sequence). Donors uniformly comprised healthy Caucasians. In the case of this clonotype: Its antigen remains unidentified.

TCRdb used MiXCR to reprocess the 5' RACE reads, holding one entry per CDR3 protein. The table has more than 650,000 distinct CDR3 sequences, roughly 6% seen once. The rearrangement joins TRBV5-4 to TRBJ1-1, with 8 bases that match TRBD1. Sequenced: naive T cells sorted from blood. The receptor's source is a young man in good health. This CDR3 is CASSHGQGRTEAFF. The CDR3 DNA is TGTGCCAGCAGCCACGGACAGGGTAGGACTGAAGCTTTCTTT.